These T cell receptor beta chains were read from a single sample in a study of early T cells in non-severe SARS-CoV-2 infection. TCRdb called the 5' RACE reads again in MiXCR, with one record for every CDR3 protein. The sample holds about 48,000 distinct CDR3 sequences; about 5.2% are singletons and the top ten take 5% to 6.5%. Material: whole blood, obtained at baseline. The receptors were gathered from an adult who was a healthcare worker with PCR-confirmed SARS-CoV-2 infection or an uninfected control (not recorded which). Each CDR3 is given with its conserved first and last residue. D genes are given only for firm matches. Size is omitted from some rows. Given values are once, few, many or a class for expanded clones.

>many|-|TRBV18|TRBJ1-2
CASSPTESGVYGYTF
TGTGCCAGCTCACCGACAGAGTCCGGTGTCTATGGCTACACCTTC
>many|TRBD2|TRBV7-6|TRBJ2-1
CASSRTSGSDEQFF
TGTGCCAGCAGCCGGACTAGCGGGAGCGATGAGCAGTTCTTC
>many|-|TRBV11-2|TRBJ2-5
CASSPTYVFQETQYF
TGTGCCAGCAGCCCCACGTACGTTTTCCAAGAGACCCAGTACTTC
>many|-|TRBV6-4|TRBJ2-1
CASSENVDAAHNEQFF
TGTGCCAGCAGTGAAAATGTCGATGCAGCCCACAATGAGCAGTTCTTC
>many|TRBD1|TRBV7-6|TRBJ2-2
CASSLGTGNTGELFF
TGTGCCAGCAGCTTAGGGACAGGGAACACCGGGGAGCTGTTTTTT
>many|-|TRBV18|TRBJ2-1
CASSPVLYNEQFF
TGTGCCAGCTCCCCCGTGTTATACAATGAGCAGTTCTTC
>few|TRBD1|TRBV7-9|TRBJ2-1
CASRTGTDPMRQFF
TGTGCCAGCAGAACCGGGACAGACCCGATGAGGCAGTTCTTC
>few|TRBD1|TRBV4-1|TRBJ2-7
CASSQDRDRASYEQYF
TGCGCCAGCAGCCAAGACCGGGACAGGGCCTCCTACGAGCAGTACTTC
>many|-|TRBV11-2|TRBJ2-4
CASSSRLAKNIQYF
TGTGCCAGCAGCTCGAGACTAGCCAAAAACATTCAGTACTTC
>many|TRBD1|TRBV27|TRBJ2-7
CASSTGAHEQYF
TGTGCCAGCTCGACAGGGGCCCACGAGCAGTACTTC
>many|-|TRBV6-1|TRBJ1-4
CASSARQERGEKLFF
TGTGCCAGCAGTGCAAGACAGGAACGAGGCGAAAAACTGTTTTTT
>few|TRBD2|TRBV6-1|TRBJ2-1
CASREPTSGRGNEQFF
TGTGCCAGCAGGGAGCCGACTAGCGGGAGAGGGAATGAGCAGTTCTTC
>many|-|TRBV7-2|TRBJ2-1
CASRTTVGVNEQFF
TGTGCCAGCAGGACGACAGTGGGGGTCAATGAGCAGTTCTTC
>few|-|TRBV7-3|TRBJ1-1
CASRAHPNTEAFF
TGTGCCAGCAGGGCACATCCGAACACTGAAGCCTTCTTT
>many|-|TRBV28|TRBJ2-7
CASSAGQLSYEQYF
TGTGCCAGCAGTGCGGGACAGCTCTCCTACGAGCAGTACTTC
>many|TRBD2|TRBV5-4|TRBJ2-7
CASSTLSGGSYEQYF
TGTGCCAGCAGCACCCTTAGCGGGGGCTCCTACGAGCAGTACTTC
>many|TRBD2|TRBV6-5|TRBJ2-7
CASSSPQGGGSYEQYF
TGTGCCAGCAGTTCACCTCAGGGCGGGGGCTCCTACGAGCAGTACTTC
>-|-|TRBV6-1|TRBJ1-2
CASSEDPNYGYTF
TGTGCCAGCAGTGAAGATCCTAACTATGGCTACACCTTC
>few|-|TRBV3-1|TRBJ2-1
CASSQDQQLTNEQFF
TGTGCCAGCAGCCAAGATCAACAGCTCACGAATGAGCAGTTCTTC
>many|TRBD2|TRBV6-4|TRBJ2-1
CASSRLAGVSNEQFF
TGTGCCAGCAGTAGGCTAGCGGGAGTAAGCAATGAGCAGTTCTTC
>many|-|TRBV5-1|TRBJ1-6
CASSLSGVSPLHF
TGCGCCAGCAGCTTGTCAGGGGTATCACCCCTCCACTTT
>many|-|TRBV12-3/TRBV12-4|TRBJ2-3
CATSGGLSTDTQYF
TGTGCCACCTCCGGGGGACTTAGCACAGATACGCAGTATTTT
>few|-|TRBV2|TRBJ1-2
CASRQLSSRIIYGYTF
TGTGCCAGCAGACAGTTGAGTAGCCGGATTATATATGGCTACACCTTC
>many|TRBD2|TRBV13|TRBJ2-1
CASSPVGTSGIEQFF
TGTGCCAGCAGCCCCGTTGGGACTAGCGGGATAGAGCAGTTCTTC
>many|-|TRBV29-1|TRBJ1-3
CSVGVGDTSGNTIYF
TGCAGCGTTGGAGTAGGGGACACCTCTGGAAACACCATATATTTT